Listed below are T cell receptor beta chains from one sample, sequenced in a study of shared clonotypes between healthy human individuals. Some clones are missing from TCRdb's copy, which holds only in-frame ones; the method was immunoSEQ multiplex PCR. This table holds about half a million clones, approximately 78% found once. The specimen was PBMCs. The receptors here all came from a middle-aged woman in good health. Some clones in this sample may be carry-over from other donors' samples. The CDR3 runs from the conserved cysteine through the conserved F or W. The D gene is left open where the match is weak. The size of a clone is reported for some rows only, either as once, few or many, or as a class for expanded clones.

j_gene: TRBJ1-5
abundance: .
d_gene: .
v_gene: TRBV7-8
CDR3nt: TGTGCCAGCAGCTTAAGTACGCGACGGCCTGCTGGACCCCAGCATTTT
CDR3aa: CASSLSTRRPAGPQHF

j_gene: TRBJ2-7
abundance: .
d_gene: .
v_gene: TRBV6-1
CDR3nt: TGTGCCAGCAAGCTGACAGGTTTCTCCTACGAGCAGTACTTC
CDR3aa: CASKLTGFSYEQYF

j_gene: TRBJ2-1
abundance: .
d_gene: .
v_gene: TRBV4-2
CDR3nt: TGTGCCAGCAGCCAAAATCAAGACAGATACAATGAGCAGTTCTTC
CDR3aa: CASSQNQDRYNEQFF

j_gene: TRBJ2-1
abundance: .
d_gene: TRBD2
v_gene: TRBV7-3
CDR3nt: TGTGCCAGCAGCTTAACTGGGGGGAGGGCATCCTACAATGAGCAGTTCTTC
CDR3aa: CASSLTGGRASYNEQFF

j_gene: TRBJ2-7
abundance: .
d_gene: .
v_gene: TRBV20-1
CDR3nt: TGCAGTGCTCACACAGGGAGCGAGCAGTACTTC
CDR3aa: CSAHTGSEQYF

j_gene: TRBJ1-1
abundance: few
d_gene: .
v_gene: TRBV15
CDR3nt: TGTGCCACCAGCCTAGACTCTAACACTGAAGCTTTCTTT
CDR3aa: CATSLDSNTEAFF

j_gene: TRBJ2-2
abundance: .
d_gene: TRBD2
v_gene: TRBV15
CDR3nt: TGTGCCACCAGCACCGGGACTAGCGGCACCGGGGAGCTGTTTTTT
CDR3aa: CATSTGTSGTGELFF

j_gene: TRBJ2-5
abundance: .
d_gene: .
v_gene: TRBV5-1
CDR3nt: TGCGCCAGCAGCTTGGGAAGGTCCCAAGAGACCCAGTACTTC
CDR3aa: CASSLGRSQETQYF

j_gene: TRBJ2-1
abundance: .
d_gene: TRBD2
v_gene: TRBV7-3
CDR3nt: TGTGCCAGCAGCTTAACTAGCGGGGCCTACAATGAGCAGTTCTTC
CDR3aa: CASSLTSGAYNEQFF

j_gene: TRBJ1-3
abundance: .
d_gene: .
v_gene: TRBV5-5
CDR3nt: TGTGCCAGCAGCTTGTTGGAGCTTCTCGGAAACACCATATATTTT
CDR3aa: CASSLLELLGNTIYF

j_gene: TRBJ1-1
abundance: .
d_gene: .
v_gene: TRBV2
CDR3nt: TGTGCCAGCAGTGAAAGTGCGGTTCGGGCTTTCTTT
CDR3aa: CASSESAVRAFF

j_gene: TRBJ2-5
abundance: .
d_gene: .
v_gene: TRBV30
CDR3nt: TGTGCCTGGAGTGTAGGCAGGGAGCAAGAGACCCAGTACTTC
CDR3aa: CAWSVGREQETQYF

j_gene: TRBJ2-1
abundance: .
d_gene: TRBD1
v_gene: TRBV19
CDR3nt: TGTGCCAGTAGTATAGGGGAGACAGGGGATGAGCAGTTCTTC
CDR3aa: CASSIGETGDEQFF

j_gene: TRBJ2-1
abundance: few
d_gene: .
v_gene: TRBV15
CDR3nt: TGTGCCACCAGCAGAGGCGGTTCTGGCGGGTACAATGAGCAGTTCTTC
CDR3aa: CATSRGGSGGYNEQFF

j_gene: TRBJ2-3
abundance: .
d_gene: TRBD2
v_gene: TRBV4-2
CDR3nt: TGTGCCAGCAGCCAAAACCGGCCAGCGGGGAGCACAGATACGCAGTATTTT
CDR3aa: CASSQNRPAGSTDTQYF

j_gene: TRBJ2-3
abundance: .
d_gene: .
v_gene: TRBV5-8
CDR3nt: TGTGCCAGCAGCCTCCAGGGATTCGGCGCTCCTAGCACAGATACGCAGTATTTT
CDR3aa: CASSLQGFGAPSTDTQYF

j_gene: TRBJ1-5
abundance: .
d_gene: .
v_gene: TRBV5-1
CDR3nt: TGCGCCAGCAGTTATTCGGGGGAACAGCCCCAGCATTTT
CDR3aa: CASSYSGEQPQHF

j_gene: TRBJ2-2
abundance: .
d_gene: TRBD2
v_gene: TRBV7-2
CDR3nt: TGTGCCAGCAGCTTAGGGGGTGGTAGCGGGCACACCGGGGAGCTGTTTTTT
CDR3aa: CASSLGGGSGHTGELFF

j_gene: TRBJ2-7
abundance: .
d_gene: .
v_gene: TRBV5-8
CDR3nt: TGTGCCAGCTTCCCTTATAACCGGCTGCTCGGCTACGAGCAGTACTTC
CDR3aa: CASFPYNRLLGYEQYF

j_gene: TRBJ1-4
abundance: .
d_gene: .
v_gene: TRBV5-6
CDR3nt: TGTGCCAGCAGCGAAACAGGGTTACGGGAAAAACTGTTTTTT
CDR3aa: CASSETGLREKLFF